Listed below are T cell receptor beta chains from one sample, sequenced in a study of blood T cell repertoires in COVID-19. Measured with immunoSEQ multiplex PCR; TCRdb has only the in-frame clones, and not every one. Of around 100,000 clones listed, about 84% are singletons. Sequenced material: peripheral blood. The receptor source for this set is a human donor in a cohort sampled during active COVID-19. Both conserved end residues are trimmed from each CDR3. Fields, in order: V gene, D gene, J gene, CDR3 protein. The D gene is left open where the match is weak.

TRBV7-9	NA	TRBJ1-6	ASSTRGGSDNSPLH
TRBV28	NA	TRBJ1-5	ASSFRGFSNQPQH
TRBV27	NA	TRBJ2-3	ASSLGVRAGGYGTDTQY
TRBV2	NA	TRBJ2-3	ASQGRSTDTQY
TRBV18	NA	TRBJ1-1	ASSPTTGPQGMNTEAF
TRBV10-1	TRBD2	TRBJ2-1	ASSRGLEDEQF
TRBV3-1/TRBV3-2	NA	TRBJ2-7	ASSQGLRAEQY
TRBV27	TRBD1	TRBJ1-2	ASSYQTGARYGYT
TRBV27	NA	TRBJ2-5	ASSSLGVGETQY
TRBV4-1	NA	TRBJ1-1	ATRRGASTEAF
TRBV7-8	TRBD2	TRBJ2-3	ASSLGTSPTDTQY
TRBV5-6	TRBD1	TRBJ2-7	ASSFTTGANSEEQY
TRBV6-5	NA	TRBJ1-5	ASSTQANQPQH
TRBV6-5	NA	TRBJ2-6	ASSYGQAGANVLT
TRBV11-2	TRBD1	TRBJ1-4	ASSEVGGTGYEKLF
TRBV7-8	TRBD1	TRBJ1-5	ASSREGQLSNQPQH
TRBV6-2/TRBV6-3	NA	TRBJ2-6	ASSYHLEGSGANVLT
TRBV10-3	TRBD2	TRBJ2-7	AISDLAGLSYEQY
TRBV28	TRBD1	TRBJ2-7	ASSGPPGQGEQY
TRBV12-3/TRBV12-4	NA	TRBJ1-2	ASTPAGRYGYT
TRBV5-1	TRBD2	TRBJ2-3	ASSPGTSGGVSDTQY
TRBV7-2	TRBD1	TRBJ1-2	ASSTQGSSGYT
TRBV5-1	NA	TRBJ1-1	ASSLGGSNTEAF
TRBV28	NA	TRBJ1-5	ASSLTTQH
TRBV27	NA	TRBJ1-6	ASRRESSYNSPLH
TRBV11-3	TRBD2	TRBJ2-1	ASSSPGTSGRATYNEQF
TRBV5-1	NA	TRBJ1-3	ASSLGAGKGNTIY
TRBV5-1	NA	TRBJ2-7	ASRGEVANYEQY
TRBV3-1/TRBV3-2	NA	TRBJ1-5	ASSQVGVGSNQPQH
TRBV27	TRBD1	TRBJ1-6	ASSEGAVYNSPLH
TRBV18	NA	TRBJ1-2	ASSPGQTQSNYGYT
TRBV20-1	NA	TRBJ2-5	SASNTGFETQY
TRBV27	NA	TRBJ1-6	ASSKLDSSYNSPLH
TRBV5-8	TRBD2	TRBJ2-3	ASSLLAALTSSTDTQY
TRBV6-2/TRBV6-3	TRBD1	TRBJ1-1	ASSYWGTAIAEAF
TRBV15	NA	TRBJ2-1	ATSRDGGHEQF
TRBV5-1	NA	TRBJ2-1	ASSLVPSGIGEQF
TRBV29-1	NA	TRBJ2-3	SVEEGHLSGTDTQY
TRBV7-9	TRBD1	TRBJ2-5	ASSRGQGETQY
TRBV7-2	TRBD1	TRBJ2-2	ASSSPPGQGYANTGELF
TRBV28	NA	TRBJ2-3	AGGSFRTDTQY
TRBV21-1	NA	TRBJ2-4	ASSIRPGGSVYIQY
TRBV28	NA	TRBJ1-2	ASSPRRGGYGYT
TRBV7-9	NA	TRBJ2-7	ASSSLEDEQY
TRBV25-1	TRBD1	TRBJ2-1	ASSELGGNYNEQF
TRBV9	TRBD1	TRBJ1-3	ASSARGTGQISGNTIY
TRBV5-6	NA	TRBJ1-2	ASSLEGLGGSDGYT
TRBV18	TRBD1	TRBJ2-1	ASSLYRDRLAPGEQF
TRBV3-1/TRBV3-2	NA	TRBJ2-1	ASSPREGGHEQF
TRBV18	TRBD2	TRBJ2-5	ASSLTSREETQY
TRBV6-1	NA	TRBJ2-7	ASSAQAGSGAYEQY
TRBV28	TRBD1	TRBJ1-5	ASSSGGPYYSNQPQH
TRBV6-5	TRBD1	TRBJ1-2	ASIKTGRGPRGYT
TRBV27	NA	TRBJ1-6	ASSLRQGLAPLH
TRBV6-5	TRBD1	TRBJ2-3	ASRPGQLDTQY
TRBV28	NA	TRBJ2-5	ASSLGGLVQETQY
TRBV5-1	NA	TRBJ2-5	ASSWQLTRGQETQY
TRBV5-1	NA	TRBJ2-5	ASSLGRVETQY
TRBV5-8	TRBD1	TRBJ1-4	ASSYDRGNNEKLF
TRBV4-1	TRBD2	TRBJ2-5	ASSQVLAGGQETQY